This passage covers 20 T cell receptor beta chains from one sample sequenced in a study of control samples from healthy donors and cancer patients. Assay used: immunoSEQ multiplex PCR; TCRdb lists only in-frame clones, some missing. Of over 90,000 clones listed, approximately 90% are singletons. The sample comprised PBMCs. These receptors all come from a man in his sixties with lung cancer.

V gene TRBV29-1 combines with J gene TRBJ1-5, with D perhaps TRBD1 (5 bases). The CDR3 covers 13 residues. Germline CDR1 SQVTM, CDR2 ANQGSEA. V was shortened by 2 bases and J by 4 bases, with 9 bases between the two germline ends. The CDR3 coding sequence is TGCAGCGTTGAACTGGGGGTAAATCAGCCCCAGCATTTT. Protein: CSVELGVNQPQHF.

The genes are TRBV24-1 and TRBJ1-2; no firm D call. Deletions cut 9 bases from V and 3 bases from J, with 13 bases between. The CDR3 consists of 13 residues. The germline CDR1 and CDR2 sequences are KGHDR and SFDVKD. The CDR3 is CATSFGRDYGYTF. In DNA form, the CDR3 reads TGTGCCACCTCGTTCGGAAGGGACTATGGCTACACCTTC.

The DNA for the CDR3 is TGTGCCAGCAGCCCAACCTCTTCTGGAAACACCATATATTTT. Protein: CASSPTSSGNTIYF. The J gene is TRBJ1-3, the V gene TRBV7-8, with no clear D. The V end lost 5 bases, the J end lost 1 base, and 9 bases lay between the germline ends. This CDR3 is built from 14 residues. CDR1 is SGHVS, CDR2 FQNEAQ, per germline. The full variable domain, with the rest looked up from reference TRBV7-8 and TRBJ1-3, is GAGVSQSPRYKVAKRGQDVALRCDPISGHVSLFWYQQALGQGPEFLTYFQNEAQLDKSGLPSDRFFAERPEGSVSTLKIQRTQQEDSAVYLCASSPTSSGNTIYFGEGSWLTVV.

This sequence joins TRBV30 and TRBJ2-2; D is undetermined. Germline V lookup: CDR1 GTSNPN, CDR2 SVGIG (reference sequence). The CDR3 is 14 residues long. Trimming stripped 3 bases from V and 2 bases from J, with 10 bases between. The CDR3, as DNA: TGTGCCTGGAGGGGGTTGGGAAACACCGGGGAGCTGTTTTTT. Amino acid sequence: CAWRGLGNTGELFF.

The V and J genes are TRBV25-1 and TRBJ1-1; possible D gene TRBD1, 6 bases. The CDR3 contains 14 residues. Germline CDR1 reads MGHDK; CDR2 reads SYGVNS. V lost 6 bases, J lost 3 bases, and 14 bases lay in between. Here the CDR3 reads CASRGQSVHTEAFF. The CDR3 DNA sequence: TGTGCCAGCAGAGGACAGTCTGTTCACACTGAAGCTTTCTTT.

The rearrangement joins TRBV6-5 to TRBJ2-2; D gene uncertain. The CDR3 runs 12 residues. Germline-derived CDR1 and CDR2 are MNHEY and SVGAGI. The CDR3 spells CANGANTGELFF. CDR3 nucleotides: TGTGCGAACGGCGCCAACACCGGGGAGCTGTTTTTT.

The chain carries TRBV29-1 and TRBJ1-1, with D unclear. This CDR3 region has 14 residues. V gave up 0 bases and J gave up 1 base, with 9 bases separating them. Germline V gene sequence: CDR1 SQVTM, CDR2 ANQGSEA. The CDR3 DNA is TGCAGCGTTGAAGACGGGGTTCGGAACACTGAAGCTTTCTTT. Residues: CSVEDGVRNTEAFF.

The gene calls are TRBV18 and TRBJ1-1; possible D gene TRBD1, 6 bases. V lost 2 bases, J lost 4 bases, and 14 bases lay in between. The CDR3 loop spans 15 amino acids. In germline, CDR1 is KGHSH, CDR2 LQKENI. The CDR3 coding sequence is TGTGCCAGCTCACCATACGAGACAGGTAGCACTGAAGCTTTCTTT. Protein: CASSPYETGSTEAFF.

V usage is TRBV29-1 and J usage is TRBJ2-2, with 8 positions matching TRBD2. Germline V gene lookup returns CDR1 SQVTM and CDR2 ANQGSEA. V trimming: 4 bases; J trimming: 7 bases; junction bases outside the gene matches: 8. The CDR3 contains 14 residues. The CDR3 here is CSVAVGGGHGELFF. CDR3 bases: TGCAGCGTTGCCGTCGGGGGGGGACACGGGGAGCTGTTTTTT.

The chain carries TRBV10-1 and TRBJ2-3; D remains ambiguous. Per the germline V gene, CDR1 is WNHNN and CDR2 is SYGVQD (reference sequence). The V gene lost 4 bases and the J gene lost 2 bases, with 13 bases spanning the gap. CDR3 length: 15 residues. Here the CDR3 reads CASSGTGSITDTQYF. In nucleotides, the CDR3 is TGCGCCAGCAGTGGGACCGGTTCCATCACAGATACGCAGTATTTT.

This chain joins TRBV18 and TRBJ1-5; D possibly corresponds to TRBD1 (5 bases). The germline gives CDR1 KGHSH, CDR2 LQKENI. This CDR3 has 18 amino acids. Trimming took 2 bases from V and 0 from J, leaving 17 bases between them. The CDR3 coding sequence is TGTGCCAGCTCACCATTTGGGCAGGGCCCCTATAGCAATCAGCCCCAGCATTTT. The encoded protein is CASSPFGQGPYSNQPQHF.

The chain employs TRBV19 and TRBJ1-5; 9 nucleotides align to TRBD1. V shed 6 bases and J 1 base; nucleotides not matched to a gene: 13. Germline values: CDR1 LNHDA, CDR2 SQIVND (reference sequence). The CDR3 covers 18 residues. The CDR3 DNA reads as TGTGCCAGTAGCCCTCGGGACAGGGTGGGTCGAAGCAATCAGCCCCAGCATTTT. Protein product: CASSPRDRVGRSNQPQHF.

In nucleotides, the CDR3 is TGTGCCAGCAGTCTCGAGTTGAGCTCCTATAATTCACCCCTCCACTTT. Translating it yields CASSLELSSYNSPLHF. The chain uses TRBV9 and TRBJ1-6; D gene uncertain. The CDR3 contains 16 residues. Trimming took off 5 bases at V and 0 bases at J, with 12 bases between the two ends. The V gene's germline CDR1 is SGDLS and CDR2 YYNGEE. The variable domain in full, with the rest retrieved from reference TRBV9 and TRBJ1-6, is DSGVTQTPKHLITATGQRVTLRCSPRSGDLSVYWYQQSLDQGLQFLIQYYNGEERAKGNILERFSAQQFPDLHSELNLSSLELGDSALYFCASSLELSSYNSPLHFGNGTRLTVT.

V and J are TRBV12-5 and TRBJ1-3; D may be TRBD1 (5 bases). Germline V gene lookup returns CDR1 LGHNT and CDR2 FRNRAP. The ends were cut back, 0 bases at V and 0 bases at J, with 18 bases in the middle. CDR3 length: 19 amino acids. CDR3 sequence: CASGLVRDGQTVSGNTIYF. For the CDR3, the DNA is TGTGCTAGTGGTTTGGTTCGGGACGGTCAAACGGTCTCTGGAAACACCATATATTTT.

V usage is TRBV5-6 and J usage is TRBJ2-2; no clear D gene. The V end was cut by 0 bases, the J end by 7 bases, with 4 bases between. The CDR3 consists of 12 residues. The V gene's germline CDR1 is SGHDT and CDR2 YYEEEE. The CDR3 coding sequence is TGTGCCAGCAGCTTGGTTTTCGGGGAGCTGTTTTTT. It is translated as CASSLVFGELFF.

This sequence joins TRBV11-3 and TRBJ1-1; no clear D gene. The V end lost 2 bases, the J end lost 7 bases, and 8 bases lay between the germline ends. Germline V gives CDR1 SGHNT, CDR2 YENEEA. This CDR3 is built from 12 residues. The CDR3 here is CASSLFQIEAFF. Written as DNA, the CDR3 is TGTGCCAGCAGCTTATTCCAAATTGAAGCTTTCTTT.

The rearrangement uses TRBV30 and TRBJ1-1; D remains ambiguous. V was pared by 0 bases and J by 6 bases, with 11 bases between. The germline CDR1 and CDR2 sequences are GTSNPN and SVGIG (reference sequence). The CDR3 consists of 13 residues. Here the CDR3 reads CAWSVPGRAEAFF. Written as DNA, the CDR3 is TGTGCCTGGAGTGTGCCGGGAAGAGCTGAAGCTTTCTTT.

This chain uses TRBV6-6 with TRBJ2-5, with 8 bases aligning to TRBD1. Germline V gives CDR1 MNHNY, CDR2 SVGAGI (reference sequence). The CDR3 contains 13 residues. V shed 6 bases, J shed 1 base, and the junction held 1 base outside the gene matches. The CDR3 DNA reads TGTGCCAGCAGAGACAGGGGCCAAGAGACCCAGTACTTC. Its translation is CASRDRGQETQYF.

This clone was seen a handful of times. V gene TRBV11-3 combines with J gene TRBJ2-1; D might be TRBD1 (5 bases). This CDR3 comprises 15 residues. V lost 1 base, J lost 3 bases, and 10 bases lay in between. Per germline, CDR1 SGHNT and CDR2 YENEEA. CDR3 region: CASSLGQGVYNEQFF. In DNA form, the CDR3 reads TGTGCCAGCAGCTTAGGGCAGGGCGTCTACAATGAGCAGTTCTTC.

V usage is TRBV7-9 and J usage is TRBJ1-2; D call uncertain. CDR3 length: 15 amino acids. Trimming cost V 0 bases and J 2 bases, with 10 bases left between them. The germline CDR1 and CDR2 sequences are SEHNR and FQNEAQ (reference sequence). This chain's CDR3 is CASSLAGRANYGYTF. As DNA, the CDR3 is TGTGCCAGCAGCTTAGCCGGAAGGGCCAACTATGGCTACACCTTC.